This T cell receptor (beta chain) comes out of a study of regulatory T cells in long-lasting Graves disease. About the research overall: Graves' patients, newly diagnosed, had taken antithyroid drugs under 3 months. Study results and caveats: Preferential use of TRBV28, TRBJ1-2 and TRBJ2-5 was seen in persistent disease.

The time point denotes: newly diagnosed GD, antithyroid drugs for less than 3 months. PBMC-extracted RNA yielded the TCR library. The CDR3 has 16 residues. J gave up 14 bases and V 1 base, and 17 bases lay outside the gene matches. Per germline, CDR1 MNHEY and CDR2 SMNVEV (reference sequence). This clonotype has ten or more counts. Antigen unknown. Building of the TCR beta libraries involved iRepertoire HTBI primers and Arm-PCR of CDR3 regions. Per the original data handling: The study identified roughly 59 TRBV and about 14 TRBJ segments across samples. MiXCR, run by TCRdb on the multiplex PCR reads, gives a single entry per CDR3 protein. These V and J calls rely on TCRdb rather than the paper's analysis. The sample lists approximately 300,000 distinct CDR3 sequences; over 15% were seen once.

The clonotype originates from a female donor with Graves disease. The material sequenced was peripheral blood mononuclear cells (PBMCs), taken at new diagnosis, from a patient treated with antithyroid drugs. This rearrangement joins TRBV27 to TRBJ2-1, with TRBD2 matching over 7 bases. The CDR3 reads CASSLYFGGRHNQEFF. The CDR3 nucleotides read TGTGCCAGCAGTTTATATTTCGGGGGGAGACACAATCAAGAGTTCTTC.